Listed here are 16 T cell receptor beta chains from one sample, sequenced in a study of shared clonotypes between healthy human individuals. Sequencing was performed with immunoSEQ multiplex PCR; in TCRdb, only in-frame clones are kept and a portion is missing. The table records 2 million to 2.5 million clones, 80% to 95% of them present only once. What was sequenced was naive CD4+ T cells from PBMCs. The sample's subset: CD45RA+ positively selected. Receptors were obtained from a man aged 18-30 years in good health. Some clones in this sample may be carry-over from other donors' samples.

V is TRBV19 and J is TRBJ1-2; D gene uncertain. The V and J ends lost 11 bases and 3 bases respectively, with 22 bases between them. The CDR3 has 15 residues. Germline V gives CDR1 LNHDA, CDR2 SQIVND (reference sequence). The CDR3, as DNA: TGTGCCCCACCAGGTGCACGCACCCAACACTATGGCTACACCTTC. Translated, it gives CAPPGARTQHYGYTF.

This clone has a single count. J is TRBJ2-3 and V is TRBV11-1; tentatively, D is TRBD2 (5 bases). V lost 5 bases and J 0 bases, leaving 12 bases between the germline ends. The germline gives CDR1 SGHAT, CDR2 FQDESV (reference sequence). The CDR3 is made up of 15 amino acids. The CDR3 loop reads CASSLGRLSTDTQYF. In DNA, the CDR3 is TGTGCCAGCAGCCTGGGTAGACTAAGCACAGATACGCAGTATTTT.

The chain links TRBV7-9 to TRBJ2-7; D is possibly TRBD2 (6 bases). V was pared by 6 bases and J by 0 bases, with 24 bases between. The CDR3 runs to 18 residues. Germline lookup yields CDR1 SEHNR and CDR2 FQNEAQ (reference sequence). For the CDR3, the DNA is TGTGCCAGCAGTCCCGGAGGGGTTCGGCAGATTAACTCCTACGAGCAGTACTTC. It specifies CASSPGGVRQINSYEQYF.

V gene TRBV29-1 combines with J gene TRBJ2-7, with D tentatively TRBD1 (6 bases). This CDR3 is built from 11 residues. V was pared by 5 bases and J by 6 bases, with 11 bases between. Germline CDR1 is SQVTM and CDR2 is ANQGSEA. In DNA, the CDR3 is TGCAGCGTTCAAACAGGGTTCGAGCAGTACTTC. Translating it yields CSVQTGFEQYF.

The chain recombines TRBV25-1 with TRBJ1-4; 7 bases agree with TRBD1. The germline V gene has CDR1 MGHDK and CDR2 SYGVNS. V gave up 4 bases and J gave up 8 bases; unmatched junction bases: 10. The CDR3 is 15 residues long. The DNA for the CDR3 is TGTGCCAGCAGTGTCGCGGGGCAGGGGGTCGAAAAACTGTTTTTT. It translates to CASSVAGQGVEKLFF.

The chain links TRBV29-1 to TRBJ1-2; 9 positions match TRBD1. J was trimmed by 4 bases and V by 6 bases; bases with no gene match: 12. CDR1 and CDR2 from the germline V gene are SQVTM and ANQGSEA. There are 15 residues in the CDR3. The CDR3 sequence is CSVVTSGQGGYGYTF. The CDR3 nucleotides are TGCAGCGTCGTCACTTCGGGACAGGGAGGCTATGGCTACACCTTC. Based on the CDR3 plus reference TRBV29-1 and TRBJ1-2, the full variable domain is SAVISQKPSRDICQRGTSLTIQCQVDSQVTMMFWYRQQPGQSLTLIATANQGSEATYESGFVIDKFPISRPNLTFSTLTVSNMSPEDSSIYLCSVVTSGQGGYGYTFGSGTRLTVV.

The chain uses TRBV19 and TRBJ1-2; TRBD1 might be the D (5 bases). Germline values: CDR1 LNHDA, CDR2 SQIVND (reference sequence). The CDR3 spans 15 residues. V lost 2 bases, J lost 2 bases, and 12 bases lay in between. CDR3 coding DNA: TGTGCCAGTAGTATACTTCAGGGTGTAAACTATGGCTACACCTTC. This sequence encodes CASSILQGVNYGYTF.

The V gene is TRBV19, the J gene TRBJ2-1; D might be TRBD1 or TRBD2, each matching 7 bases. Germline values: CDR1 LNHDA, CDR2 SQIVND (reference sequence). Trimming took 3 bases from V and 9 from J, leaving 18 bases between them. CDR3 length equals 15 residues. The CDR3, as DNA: TGTGCCAGTAGTATCGGGACAGCGGGGATGGGTGAGCAGTTCTTC. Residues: CASSIGTAGMGEQFF.

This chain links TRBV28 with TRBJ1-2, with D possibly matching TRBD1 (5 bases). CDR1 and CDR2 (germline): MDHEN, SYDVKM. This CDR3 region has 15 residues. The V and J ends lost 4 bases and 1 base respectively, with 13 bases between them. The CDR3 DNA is TGTGCCAGCAGTTCCGGGGCCCTACATAACTATGGCTACACCTTC. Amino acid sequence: CASSSGALHNYGYTF.

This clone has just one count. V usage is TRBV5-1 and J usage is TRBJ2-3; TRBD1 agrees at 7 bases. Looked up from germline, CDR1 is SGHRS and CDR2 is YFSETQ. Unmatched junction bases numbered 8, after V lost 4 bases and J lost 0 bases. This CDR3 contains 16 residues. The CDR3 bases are TGCGCCAGCAGCCCCGGGACAGCTACTAGCACAGATACGCAGTATTTT. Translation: CASSPGTATSTDTQYF.

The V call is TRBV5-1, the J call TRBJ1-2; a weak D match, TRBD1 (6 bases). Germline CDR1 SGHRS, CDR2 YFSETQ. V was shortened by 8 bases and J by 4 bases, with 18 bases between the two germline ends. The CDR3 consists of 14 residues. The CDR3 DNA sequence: TGCGCCAGTTCAGATACGACAGGACGCTATGGCTACACCTTC. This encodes CASSDTTGRYGYTF.

Written as DNA, the CDR3 is TGTGCCAGCACTGATTCCTTAAATCAGCCCCAGCATTTT. Its translation: CASTDSLNQPQHF. The chain has TRBV6-6 and TRBJ1-5; D unresolved. V shed 7 bases and J shed 4 bases, with 11 bases lying between them. Per the germline V gene, CDR1 is MNHNY and CDR2 is SVGAGI (reference sequence). This CDR3 is 13 amino acids long.

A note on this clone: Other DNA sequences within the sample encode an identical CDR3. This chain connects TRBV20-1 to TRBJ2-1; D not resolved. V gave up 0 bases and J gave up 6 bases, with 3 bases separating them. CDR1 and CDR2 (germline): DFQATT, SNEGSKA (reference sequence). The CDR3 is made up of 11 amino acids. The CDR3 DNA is TGCAGTGCTAGAGATTCCAATGAGCAGTTCTTC. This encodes CSARDSNEQFF.

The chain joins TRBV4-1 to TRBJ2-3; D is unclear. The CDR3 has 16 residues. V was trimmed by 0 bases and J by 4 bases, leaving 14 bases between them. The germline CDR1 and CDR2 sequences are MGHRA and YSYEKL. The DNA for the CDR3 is TGCGCCAGCAGCCAAGAGGTCGCCCACAGTGCAGATACGCAGTATTTT. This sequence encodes CASSQEVAHSADTQYF.

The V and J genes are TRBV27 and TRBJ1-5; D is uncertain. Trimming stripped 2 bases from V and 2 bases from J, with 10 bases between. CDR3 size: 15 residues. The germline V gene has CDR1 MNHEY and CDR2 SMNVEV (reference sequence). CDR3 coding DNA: TGTGCCAGCAGTTTAAAATCTCGACGCAATCAGCCCCAGCATTTT. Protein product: CASSLKSRRNQPQHF.

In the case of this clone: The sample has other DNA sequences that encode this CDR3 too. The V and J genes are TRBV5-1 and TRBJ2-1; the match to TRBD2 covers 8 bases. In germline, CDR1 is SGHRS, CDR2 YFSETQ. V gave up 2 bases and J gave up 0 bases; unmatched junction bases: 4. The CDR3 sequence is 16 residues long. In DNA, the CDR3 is TGCGCCAGCAGCTTAACTAGCGGAAGCTCCTACAATGAGCAGTTCTTC. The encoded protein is CASSLTSGSSYNEQFF.